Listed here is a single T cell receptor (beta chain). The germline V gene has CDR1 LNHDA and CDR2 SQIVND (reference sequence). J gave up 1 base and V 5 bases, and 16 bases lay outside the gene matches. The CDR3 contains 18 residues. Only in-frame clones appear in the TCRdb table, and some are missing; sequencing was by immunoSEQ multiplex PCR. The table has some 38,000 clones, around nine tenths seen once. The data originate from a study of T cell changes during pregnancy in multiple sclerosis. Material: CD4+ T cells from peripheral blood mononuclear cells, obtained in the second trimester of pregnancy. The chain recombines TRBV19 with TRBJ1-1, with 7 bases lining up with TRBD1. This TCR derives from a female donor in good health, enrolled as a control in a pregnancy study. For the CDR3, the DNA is TGTGCCAGTAGTCCACAGGGGCTGCTGGTAGGAAAGAACACTGAAGCTTTCTTT. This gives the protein CASSPQGLLVGKNTEAFF.